The T cell receptor beta chain described here comes from a study of identical twins (dated by TCRdb to 2016 to 2018). At the level of the whole study: The study deep-sequenced TCR alpha and beta repertoires from monozygotic twins, unrelated adults of various ages and cord blood to test whether fetal clonotypes persist. To rule out contamination, replicate twin experiments were performed at different times with different library preparation protocols. Paper-wide results and their limitations: Conclusions relied on cross-sectional statistical analysis, since the same donors could not be followed over many years. Abundant cord blood beta clonotypes had fewer insertions, young adult naive repertoires showed a similar but weaker trend, and memory repertoires showed no such trend. Out-of-frame TCR alpha sequences shared between twins showed an excess of low generation-probability sequences compared with coincidental sharing between unrelated individuals. In monozygotic twins, recombination models systematically underestimated out-of-frame TCR alpha sharing, but the models matched the sharing seen between unrelated individuals. Invariant T cells such as MAIT and iNKT could partly confound zero-insertion analyses, although diverse VJ usage argued against such confounding for most clonotypes. Excess twin sharing in beta out-of-frame sequences was weaker because fewer shared sequences lowered the signal-to-noise ratio.

To prepare the library, 5' RACE was applied. Sequencing relied on an Illumina HiSeq 2000. A universal primer binding site was added through template switching, and the final cDNA carried a unique molecular identifier so that TCR cDNA molecules could be counted accurately. Specific primers in the conserved constant-segment region were used to synthesize first-strand cDNA for the TCR alpha and beta chains. To control for contamination, every cDNA library was double barcoded, receiving both a SMART-Mk sample barcode and Illumina barcodes. TruSeq adapter sequences and Illumina sample barcodes were added in two successive PCR steps. TCR alpha and beta cDNA libraries were sequenced on the Illumina HiSeq platform with custom primers. Per the source publication's procedure: MiGEC processed the raw reads to extract unique molecular identifiers, while MiXCR was used to determine the CDR3 positions. For each individual, recombination models were inferred using an EM algorithm with the repgenHMM and IGoR tools. Shared clonotype analysis was performed with the tcR package in R, normalizing sharing by the product of cloneset sizes. Out-of-frame nonproductive sequences were analyzed to study raw recombination free of thymic and clonal selection effects. The public reads were run again by TCRdb, first through fastp at Q25 and then through MiXCR, and only productive beta chains were kept. CDR3 protein sequences are deduplicated, and each keeps its most common genes and DNA. These V and J calls are TCRdb output, not the study's own analysis. This sample is represented by around 670,000 distinct CDR3 sequences; 6% to 6.5% of them were singletons. About 1.8% of the sample is taken by the ten largest.

This clonotype has more than one count but fewer than ten. Its antigen is unknown. The sample holds no much larger clone one base away, and base qualities are not on file. The CDR3 numbers 15 residues from cysteine through phenylalanine. Only the CDR3 portion is preserved as DNA: 45 bases, with reading frame beginning at the first base. V lost 0 bases and J lost 7 bases, and the count of bases not matched to a germline gene is 8. The germline V gene (reference sequence) yields DFQATT for CDR1 and SNEGSKA for CDR2. Every donor was a healthy Caucasian. Three unrelated non-twin adults were additionally sequenced: a male aged 18 to 29, a male aged 50 to 60 and a female aged 50 to 60. Miltenyi CD45RO+ enrichment and human naive T-cell isolation kits were used to isolate memory (CD45RO+) and naive T cells from PBMC.

This receptor was obtained from a man in his late teens or twenties in good health. Recombination joined TRBV20-1 with TRBJ1-1, with 10 middle bases fitting TRBD1. Sequencing input: naive T cells sorted from blood. The sample's cell subset or site label is to be understood as: cells isolated with a human naive T-cell isolation kit. The DNA sequence reads TGCAGTGCTAGAGACGCGGGACAGGGGTCCGGTGAAGCTTTCTTT. Translation gives CSARDAGQGSGEAFF.